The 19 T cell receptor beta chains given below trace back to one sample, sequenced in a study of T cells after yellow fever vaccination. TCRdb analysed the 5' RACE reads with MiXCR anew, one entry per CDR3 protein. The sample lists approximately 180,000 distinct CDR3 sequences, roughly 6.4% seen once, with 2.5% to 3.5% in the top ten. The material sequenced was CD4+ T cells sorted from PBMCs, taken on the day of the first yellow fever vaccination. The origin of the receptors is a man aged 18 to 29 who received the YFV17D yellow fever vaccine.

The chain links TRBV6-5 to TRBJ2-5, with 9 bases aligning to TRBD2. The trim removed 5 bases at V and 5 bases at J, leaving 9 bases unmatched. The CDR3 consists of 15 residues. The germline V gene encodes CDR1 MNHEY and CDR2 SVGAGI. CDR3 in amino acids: CASSTLAGGVETQYF. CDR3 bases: TGTGCCAGCAGTACCTTGGCGGGGGGGGTGGAGACCCAGTACTTC.

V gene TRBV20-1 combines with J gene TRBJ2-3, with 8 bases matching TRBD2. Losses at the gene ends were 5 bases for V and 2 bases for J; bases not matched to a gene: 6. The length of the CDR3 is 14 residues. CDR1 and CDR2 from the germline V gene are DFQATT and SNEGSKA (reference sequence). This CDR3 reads CSALLGGATDTQYF. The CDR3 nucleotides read TGCAGTGCTTTACTCGGGGGGGCCACAGATACGCAGTATTTT.

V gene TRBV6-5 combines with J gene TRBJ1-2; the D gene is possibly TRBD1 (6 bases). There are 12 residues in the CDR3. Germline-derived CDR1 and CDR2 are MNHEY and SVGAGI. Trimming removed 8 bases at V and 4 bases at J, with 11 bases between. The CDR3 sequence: CASAGQLYGYTF. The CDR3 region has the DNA TGTGCCAGCGCCGGACAGCTCTATGGCTACACCTTC.

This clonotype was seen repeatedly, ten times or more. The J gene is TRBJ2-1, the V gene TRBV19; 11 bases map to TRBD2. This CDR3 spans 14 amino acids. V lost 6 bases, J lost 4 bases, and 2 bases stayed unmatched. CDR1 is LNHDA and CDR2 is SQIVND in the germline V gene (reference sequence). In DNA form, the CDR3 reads TGTGCCAGTAGGGTAGCGGGGGGGTACAATGAGCAGTTCTTC. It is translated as CASRVAGGYNEQFF.

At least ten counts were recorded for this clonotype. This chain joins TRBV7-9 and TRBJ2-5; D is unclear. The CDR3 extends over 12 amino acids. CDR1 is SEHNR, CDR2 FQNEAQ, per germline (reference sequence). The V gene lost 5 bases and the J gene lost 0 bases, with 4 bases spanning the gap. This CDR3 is CASSLYQETQYF. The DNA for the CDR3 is TGTGCCAGCAGCCTGTACCAAGAGACCCAGTACTTC.

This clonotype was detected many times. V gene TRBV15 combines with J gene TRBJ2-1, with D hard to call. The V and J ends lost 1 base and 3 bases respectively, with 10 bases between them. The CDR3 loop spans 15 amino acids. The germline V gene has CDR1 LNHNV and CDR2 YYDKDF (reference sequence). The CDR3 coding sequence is TGTGCCACCAGCAGAGGAACCACCTTCTACAATGAGCAGTTCTTC. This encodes CATSRGTTFYNEQFF.

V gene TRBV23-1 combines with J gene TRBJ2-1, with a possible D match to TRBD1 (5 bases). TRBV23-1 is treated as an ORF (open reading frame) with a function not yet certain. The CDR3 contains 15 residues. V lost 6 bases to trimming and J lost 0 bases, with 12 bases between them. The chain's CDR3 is CASRHDSSSYNEQFF. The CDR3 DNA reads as TGCGCCAGCAGACACGACAGTAGCTCCTACAATGAGCAGTTCTTC.

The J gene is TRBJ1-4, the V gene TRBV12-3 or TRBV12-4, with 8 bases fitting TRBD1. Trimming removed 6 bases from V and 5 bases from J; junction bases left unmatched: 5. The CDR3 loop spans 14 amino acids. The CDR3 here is CASRRRTGNEKLFF. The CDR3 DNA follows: TGTGCCAGCAGACGGCGGACAGGGAATGAAAAACTGTTTTTT.

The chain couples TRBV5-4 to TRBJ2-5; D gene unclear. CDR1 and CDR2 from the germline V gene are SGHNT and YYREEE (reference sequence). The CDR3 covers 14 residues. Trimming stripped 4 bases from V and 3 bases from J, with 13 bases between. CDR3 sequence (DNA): TGTGCCAGCAGCCAGGACGACGGCGAAGAGACCCAGTACTTC. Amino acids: CASSQDDGEETQYF. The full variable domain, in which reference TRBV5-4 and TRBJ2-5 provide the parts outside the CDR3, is ETGVTQSPTHLIKTRGQQVTLRCSSQSGHNTVSWYQQALGQGPQFIFQYYREEENGRGNFPPRFSGLQFPNYSSELNVNALELDDSALYLCASSQDDGEETQYFGPGTRLLVL.

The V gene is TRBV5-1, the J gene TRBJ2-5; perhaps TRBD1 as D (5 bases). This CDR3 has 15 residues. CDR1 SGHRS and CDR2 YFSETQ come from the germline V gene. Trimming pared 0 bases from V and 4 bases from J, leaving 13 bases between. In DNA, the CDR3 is TGCGCCAGCAGCTTGGTGTCAGGGTGGGGAGAGACCCAGTACTTC. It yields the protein CASSLVSGWGETQYF.

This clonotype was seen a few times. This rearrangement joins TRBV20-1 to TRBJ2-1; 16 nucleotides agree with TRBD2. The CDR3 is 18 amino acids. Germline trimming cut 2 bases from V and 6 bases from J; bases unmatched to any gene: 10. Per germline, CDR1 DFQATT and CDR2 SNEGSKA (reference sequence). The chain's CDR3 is CSARPLGTSGGARNEQFF. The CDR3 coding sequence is TGCAGTGCTAGACCCTTAGGGACTAGCGGGGGGGCTCGCAATGAGCAGTTCTTC.

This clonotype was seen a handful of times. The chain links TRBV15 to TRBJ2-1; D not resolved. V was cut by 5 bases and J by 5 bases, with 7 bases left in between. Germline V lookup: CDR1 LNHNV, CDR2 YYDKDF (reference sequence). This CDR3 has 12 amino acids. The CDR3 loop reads CATSVKNNEQFF. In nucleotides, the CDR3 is TGTGCCACCAGCGTTAAAAACAATGAGCAGTTCTTC.

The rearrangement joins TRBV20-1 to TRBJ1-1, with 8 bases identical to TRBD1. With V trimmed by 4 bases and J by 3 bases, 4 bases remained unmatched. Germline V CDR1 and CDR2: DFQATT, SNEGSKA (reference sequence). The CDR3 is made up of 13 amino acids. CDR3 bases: TGCAGTGCTACCGCGGACAGGGACACTGAAGCTTTCTTT. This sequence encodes CSATADRDTEAFF.

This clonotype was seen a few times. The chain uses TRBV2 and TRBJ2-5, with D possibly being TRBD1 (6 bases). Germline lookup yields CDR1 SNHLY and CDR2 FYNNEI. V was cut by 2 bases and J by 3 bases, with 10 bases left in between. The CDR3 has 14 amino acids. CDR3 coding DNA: TGTGCCAGCAGTGAATGGTCAGGGGAAGAGACCCAGTACTTC. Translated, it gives CASSEWSGEETQYF.

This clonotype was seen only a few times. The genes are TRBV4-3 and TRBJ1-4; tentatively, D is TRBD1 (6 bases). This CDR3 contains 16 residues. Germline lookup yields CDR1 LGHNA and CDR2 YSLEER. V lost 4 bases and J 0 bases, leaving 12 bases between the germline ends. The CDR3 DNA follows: TGCGCCAGCAGCCCCCGAGGGGGGGCAACTAATGAAAAACTGTTTTTT. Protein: CASSPRGGATNEKLFF.

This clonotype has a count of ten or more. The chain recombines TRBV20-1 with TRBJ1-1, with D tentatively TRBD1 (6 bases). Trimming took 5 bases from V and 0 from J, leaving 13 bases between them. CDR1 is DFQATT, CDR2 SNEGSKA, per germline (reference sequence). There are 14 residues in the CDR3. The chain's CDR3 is CSAPATGLNTEAFF. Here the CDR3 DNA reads TGCAGTGCTCCAGCGACAGGTTTGAACACTGAAGCTTTCTTT.

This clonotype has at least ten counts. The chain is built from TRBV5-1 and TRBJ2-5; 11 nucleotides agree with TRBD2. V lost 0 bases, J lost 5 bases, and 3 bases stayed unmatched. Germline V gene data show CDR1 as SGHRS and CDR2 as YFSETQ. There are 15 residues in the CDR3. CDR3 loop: CASSLEASGGETQYF. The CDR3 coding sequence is TGCGCCAGCAGCTTGGAGGCTAGCGGGGGGGAGACCCAGTACTTC. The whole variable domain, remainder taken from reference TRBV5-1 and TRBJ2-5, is KAGVTQTPRYLIKTRGQQVTLSCSPISGHRSVSWYQQTPGQGLQFLFEYFSETQRNKGNFPGRFSGRQFSNSRSEMNVSTLELGDSALYLCASSLEASGGETQYFGPGTRLLVL.

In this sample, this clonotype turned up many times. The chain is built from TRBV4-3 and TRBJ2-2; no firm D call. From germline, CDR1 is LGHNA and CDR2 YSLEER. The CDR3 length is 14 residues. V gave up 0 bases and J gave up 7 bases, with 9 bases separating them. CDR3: CASSQESMVGELFF. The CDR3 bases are TGCGCCAGCAGCCAAGAATCAATGGTCGGGGAGCTGTTTTTT.

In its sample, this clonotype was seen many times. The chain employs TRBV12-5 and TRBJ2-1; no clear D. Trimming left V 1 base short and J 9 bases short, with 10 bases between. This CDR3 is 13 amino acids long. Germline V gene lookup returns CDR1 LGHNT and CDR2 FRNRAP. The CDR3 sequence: CASGLAVWGEQFF. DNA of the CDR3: TGTGCTAGTGGTTTGGCGGTTTGGGGTGAGCAGTTCTTC.